One sample yielded the 20 T cell receptor beta chains listed below, sequenced in a study of shared clonotypes between healthy human individuals (TCRdb year 2020). The protocol used for the library was the immunoSEQ multiplex PCR assay. As stored in TCRdb, this immuneACCESS dataset retains in-frame rearrangements with V and J assigned. A fraction of the clones does not appear; measured against another copy, unresolved V genes explain less than half of the discrepancy, and the remainder lacks a known reason. The sample table lists approximately 740,000 clones, over 65% of them with a count of one. The ten top clones hold 1.7% of the sample. Sequenced sample: memory CD4+ T cells sorted from blood. What this sample's cell subset or site label stands for: CD45RA-negative fraction. The receptor source for this set is a woman younger than 45 in good health.

The gene calls are TRBV20-1 and TRBJ1-2; D uncertain. The CDR3 length is 10 residues. CDR1 and CDR2 from the germline V gene are DFQATT and SNEGSKA (reference sequence). V was cut by 4 bases and J by 8 bases, with 8 bases left in between. CDR3 protein: CSANKGGYTF. The DNA for the CDR3 is TGCAGTGCTAACAAAGGGGGCTACACCTTC.

The rearrangement joins TRBV29-1 to TRBJ1-1; D ambiguous. The CDR3 is made up of 12 amino acids. CDR1 and CDR2 from the germline V gene are SQVTM and ANQGSEA. V lost 2 bases to trimming and J lost 3 bases, with 7 bases between them. The CDR3 DNA reads TGCAGCGTTGAAAAGGTCTACACTGAAGCTTTCTTT. Its translation is CSVEKVYTEAFF.

The V gene is TRBV2, the J gene TRBJ2-3, with TRBD1 matching over 9 bases. V shed 9 bases, J shed 7 bases, and the junction held 5 bases outside the gene matches. Looked up from germline, CDR1 is SNHLY and CDR2 is FYNNEI. CDR3 length: 12 amino acids. The CDR3 DNA sequence: TGTGCCAGTACGGACAGGGGAAATACGCAGTATTTT. This encodes CASTDRGNTQYF.

CDR3 nucleotide sequence: TGTGCCACCAGCAGTGACACTTCCTATGGCTACACCTTC. It specifies CATSSDTSYGYTF. This chain links TRBV15 with TRBJ1-2; D is undetermined. The CDR3 is 13 amino acids. The V and J ends lost 3 bases and 4 bases respectively, with 9 bases between them. The germline V gene encodes CDR1 LNHNV and CDR2 YYDKDF (reference sequence).

The V gene is TRBV19, the J gene TRBJ1-5, with D possibly TRBD1 on 5 matching bases. CDR1 is LNHDA, CDR2 SQIVND, per germline (reference sequence). V lost 3 bases, J lost 3 bases, and 12 bases lay in between. This CDR3 region has 15 residues. CDR3 region: CASSIRGQYNQPQHF. CDR3 sequence (DNA): TGTGCCAGTAGTATTCGGGGCCAGTACAATCAGCCCCAGCATTTT.

V gene TRBV7-3 combines with J gene TRBJ2-7, with a possible D match to TRBD2 (6 bases). The CDR3 extends over 15 amino acids. V was shortened by 5 bases and J by 2 bases, with 16 bases between the two germline ends. Germline CDR1 SGHTA, CDR2 FQGTGA. CDR3 coding DNA: TGTGCCAGCAGCACCCAAACCCCGGGGGCCTACGAGCAGTACTTC. Its protein is CASSTQTPGAYEQYF.

The chain recombines TRBV6-5 with TRBJ1-5; D not certain. With 2 bases removed from V and 2 bases from J, the gap between germline ends came to 13 bases. From germline, CDR1 is MNHEY and CDR2 SVGAGI. CDR3 size: 16 residues. The DNA of the CDR3 is TGTGCCAGCAGTTACGAGGGTGTGGTCGGCAATCAGCCCCAGCATTTT. This encodes CASSYEGVVGNQPQHF.

J is TRBJ1-4 and V is TRBV19; 8 positions agree with TRBD1. The ends lost 4 bases at V and 8 bases at J; junction bases unmatched: 6. CDR3 length equals 14 residues. Germline values: CDR1 LNHDA, CDR2 SQIVND (reference sequence). The CDR3 is CASSTQGAYEKLFF. DNA of the CDR3: TGTGCCAGTAGTACGCAGGGGGCGTACGAAAAACTGTTTTTT.

This clone was seen only once. The CDR3 sequence: CASSSRTGANSNQPQHF. CDR3 nucleotide sequence: TGTGCCAGCAGTTCGCGGACAGGGGCTAATAGCAATCAGCCCCAGCATTTT. The chain links TRBV2 to TRBJ1-5; TRBD1 matches 9 bases. CDR1 and CDR2 from the germline V gene are SNHLY and FYNNEI. The CDR3 is 17 amino acids. V trimming: 5 bases; J trimming: 0 bases; junction bases outside the gene matches: 8.

The gene calls are TRBV29-1 and TRBJ1-1; a possible D gene is TRBD1 (6 bases). Deletions cut 4 bases from V and 4 bases from J, with 16 bases between. Looked up from germline, CDR1 is SQVTM and CDR2 is ANQGSEA. This CDR3 has 14 amino acids. CDR3 amino acids: CSVGGERGSTEAFF. CDR3 bases: TGCAGCGTTGGGGGTGAGAGGGGGAGCACTGAAGCTTTCTTT.

Ten or more counts support this clone. The chain uses TRBV6-1 and TRBJ2-7; D is uncertain. The germline V gene has CDR1 MNHNS and CDR2 SASEGT. Trimming pared 4 bases from V and 2 bases from J, leaving 15 bases between. CDR3 length: 15 residues. Written as DNA, the CDR3 is TGTGCCAGCAGTGCAAGTCCCGAATCAACCTACGAGCAGTACTTC. Translation: CASSASPESTYEQYF.

On this clone itself: Other DNA sequences in the sample encode the same CDR3. The gene calls are TRBV11-2 and TRBJ1-1; D ambiguous. V lost 3 bases and J lost 0, with 5 bases in between. Germline CDR1 reads SGHAT; CDR2 reads FQNNGV. The length of the CDR3 is 13 residues. CDR3 sequence reads: CASSFRLNTEAFF. CDR3 sequence (DNA): TGTGCCAGCAGCTTCCGGCTGAACACTGAAGCTTTCTTT.

This chain joins TRBV6-5 and TRBJ2-1, with TRBD1 identical over 7 bases. The CDR3 extends over 12 amino acids. The ends lost 10 bases at V and 10 bases at J; junction bases unmatched: 10. Germline CDR1 reads MNHEY; CDR2 reads SVGAGI. The CDR3 DNA follows: TGTGCCACCAACCCAGGGGGAAAAGAGCAGTTCTTC. Translation: CATNPGGKEQFF.

The chain recombines TRBV28 with TRBJ1-2, with 7 bases aligning to TRBD1. CDR1 MDHEN and CDR2 SYDVKM come from the germline V gene. The CDR3 consists of 16 residues. The trim removed 2 bases at V and 5 bases at J, leaving 11 bases unmatched. The CDR3 nucleotides read TGTGCCAGCAGTTTACCACCCCTGACAGGGAAGTATGGCTACACCTTC. Translation: CASSLPPLTGKYGYTF.

The chain couples TRBV5-1 to TRBJ2-7; 7 bases map to TRBD1. Germline CDR1 is SGHRS and CDR2 is YFSETQ. V trimming: 2 bases; J trimming: 1 base; junction bases outside the gene matches: 6. This CDR3 region has 15 residues. The CDR3 spells CASSFQGDGSYEQYF. CDR3 nucleotide sequence: TGCGCCAGCAGCTTCCAGGGGGATGGGTCCTACGAGCAGTACTTC.

This clone turned up a few times. The rearrangement uses TRBV14 and TRBJ2-7; possible D gene TRBD2, 7 bases. The germline CDR1 and CDR2 sequences are SGHDN and FVKESK. The CDR3 is made up of 13 amino acids. The V end lost 8 bases, the J end lost 2 bases, and 13 bases lay between the germline ends. The CDR3 nucleotides read TGTGCCAGCGGGGGGGCAGCGACCTACGAGCAGTACTTC. Protein: CASGGAATYEQYF.

The chain is built from TRBV6-6 and TRBJ2-1, with 8 positions matching TRBD2. The CDR3 has 15 amino acids. J was trimmed by 2 bases and V by 5 bases; bases with no gene match: 5. Germline V CDR1 and CDR2: MNHNY, SVGAGI (reference sequence). CDR3: CASSLLAGPYNEQFF. The CDR3 region has the DNA TGTGCCAGCAGTCTTTTAGCGGGGCCCTACAATGAGCAGTTCTTC.

This chain uses TRBV11-3 with TRBJ1-1, with a tentative D call TRBD1 (5 bases). CDR1 is SGHNT and CDR2 is YENEEA in the germline V gene. This CDR3 spans 13 amino acids. V was trimmed by 3 bases and J by 6 bases, leaving 11 bases between them. CDR3 sequence: CASSLQGDSEAFF. The DNA of the CDR3 is TGTGCCAGCAGCTTGCAGGGAGATTCTGAAGCTTTCTTT. The full variable domain, with the rest looked up from reference TRBV11-3 and TRBJ1-1, is EAGVVQSPRYKIIEKKQPVAFWCNPISGHNTLYWYLQNLGQGPELLIRYENEEAVDDSQLPKDRFSAERLKGVDSTLKIQPAELGDSAVYLCASSLQGDSEAFFGQGTRLTVV.

This clone was seen a handful of times. This sequence joins TRBV7-6 and TRBJ2-1, with 10 bases fitting TRBD1. The CDR3 is 14 residues long. The V gene end was trimmed by 5 bases and the J gene end by 8 bases; junction bases not matched to a gene: 6. Germline loops: CDR1 SGHVS, CDR2 FNYEAQ. DNA of the CDR3: TGTGCCAGCAGCCAACGACAGGGGGCCCATGAGCAGTTCTTC. Translating it yields CASSQRQGAHEQFF.

On this clone: Other nucleotide sequences from this sample produce the same CDR3. The chain carries TRBV14 and TRBJ1-1; D unclear. The CDR3 runs to 13 residues. In germline, CDR1 is SGHDN, CDR2 FVKESK. With 0 bases removed from V and 2 bases from J, the gap between germline ends came to 4 bases. The DNA of the CDR3 is TGTGCCAGCAGCCAAGAATTAAACACTGAAGCTTTCTTT. Protein: CASSQELNTEAFF.